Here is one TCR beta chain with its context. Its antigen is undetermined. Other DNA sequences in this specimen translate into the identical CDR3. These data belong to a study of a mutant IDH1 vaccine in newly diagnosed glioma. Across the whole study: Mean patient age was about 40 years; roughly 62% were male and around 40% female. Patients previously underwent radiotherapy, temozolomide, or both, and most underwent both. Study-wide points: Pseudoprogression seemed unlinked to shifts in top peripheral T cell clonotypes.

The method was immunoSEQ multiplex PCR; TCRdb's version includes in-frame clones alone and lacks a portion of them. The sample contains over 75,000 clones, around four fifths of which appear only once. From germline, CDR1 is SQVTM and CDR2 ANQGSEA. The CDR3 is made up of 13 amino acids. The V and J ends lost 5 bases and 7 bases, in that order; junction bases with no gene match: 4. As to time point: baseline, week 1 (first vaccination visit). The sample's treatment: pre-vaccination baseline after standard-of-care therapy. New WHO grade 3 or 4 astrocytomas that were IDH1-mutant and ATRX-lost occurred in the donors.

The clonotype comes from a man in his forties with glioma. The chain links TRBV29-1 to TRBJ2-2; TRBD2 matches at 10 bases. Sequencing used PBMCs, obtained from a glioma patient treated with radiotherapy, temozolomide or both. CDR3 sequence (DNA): TGCAGCGTTAGCGGGGGGGCTATCGGGGAGCTGTTTTTT. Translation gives CSVSGGAIGELFF.